These 13 T cell receptor beta chains share one sample of origin, sequenced in a study of cytomegalovirus exposure and HLA in healthy donors. The PCR employed 60 Vbeta primers together with 13 Jbeta primers. The data were produced by immunoSEQ multiplex PCR, yet TCRdb's version contains in-frame clones alone and is incomplete. The repertoire holds 190,000 or so clones, with about 83% as singletons. The material sequenced was PBMCs. The receptors were gathered from a woman aged 50 to 65 in good health and CMV-seropositive.

The genes are TRBV5-4 and TRBJ2-3; the match to TRBD2 covers 8 bases. Trimming removed 4 bases from V and 8 bases from J; junction bases left unmatched: 9. The germline V gene has CDR1 SGHNT and CDR2 YYREEE (reference sequence). CDR3 size: 14 residues. The CDR3 here is CASSDQAGVVTQYF. In DNA form, the CDR3 reads TGTGCCAGCAGCGATCAAGCGGGGGTGGTTACGCAGTATTTT.

V gene TRBV27 combines with J gene TRBJ2-5, with unresolved D. Germline V gene data show CDR1 as MNHEY and CDR2 as SMNVEV (reference sequence). V shed 5 bases and J shed 2 bases, with 6 bases lying between them. The CDR3 length is 12 residues. CDR3 loop: CASSIPQETQYF. The CDR3 coding sequence is TGTGCCAGCAGTATCCCACAAGAGACCCAGTACTTC.

This chain joins TRBV2 and TRBJ1-1; 7 bases match TRBD1. Germline V lookup: CDR1 SNHLY, CDR2 FYNNEI. Trimming at V came to 5 bases and at J to 7 bases, leaving 7 bases not matched to a gene. The CDR3 extends over 13 amino acids. The CDR3 sequence is CASSPRGHIEAFF. Written as DNA, the CDR3 is TGTGCCAGCAGTCCTAGGGGGCACATTGAAGCTTTCTTT.

The chain recombines TRBV6-5 with TRBJ1-5; D may be TRBD1 (6 bases). The V end lost 6 bases, the J end lost 4 bases, and 13 bases lay between the germline ends. Per germline, CDR1 MNHEY and CDR2 SVGAGI. This CDR3 spans 14 amino acids. CDR3 residues: CASRELRGNQPQHF. The DNA of the CDR3 is TGTGCCAGCAGGGAGCTCAGGGGAAATCAGCCCCAGCATTTT.

This rearrangement joins TRBV10-3 to TRBJ1-1, with TRBD1 matching over 7 bases. Germline CDR1 ENHRY, CDR2 SYGVKD. This CDR3 spans 13 amino acids. V lost 5 bases and J lost 5; bases outside the gene matches: 5. In DNA form, the CDR3 reads TGTGCCATCAGTAATGACAGGGATACTGAAGCTTTCTTT. Encoded protein: CAISNDRDTEAFF.

The chain joins TRBV5-5 to TRBJ1-1, with a tentative D call TRBD1 (6 bases). Germline V gene data show CDR1 as SGHKS and CDR2 as YYEKEE (reference sequence). V was trimmed by 0 bases and J by 6 bases, leaving 15 bases between them. The CDR3 has 15 amino acids. The chain's CDR3 is CASSLGQALPAEAFF. DNA of the CDR3: TGTGCCAGCAGCTTGGGACAGGCCCTCCCCGCTGAAGCTTTCTTT.

The J gene is TRBJ1-1, the V gene TRBV4-1, with TRBD1 identical over 8 bases. Germline-derived CDR1 and CDR2 are MGHRA and YSYEKL. CDR3 length: 17 residues. The J segment lost 4 bases and the V segment lost 4 bases, leaving 14 bases of the junction unmatched. CDR3 sequence reads: CASSRGGAGGAFTEAFF. Here the CDR3 DNA reads TGCGCCAGCAGCCGTGGAGGGGCAGGGGGCGCGTTCACTGAAGCTTTCTTT.

The chain links TRBV7-9 to TRBJ1-4; 7 positions match TRBD1. This CDR3 spans 15 amino acids. The V and J ends lost 3 bases and 4 bases, in that order; junction bases with no gene match: 5. Germline lookup yields CDR1 SEHNR and CDR2 FQNEAQ (reference sequence). The CDR3 DNA sequence: TGTGCCAGCAGCTTTATACAGGGGCTTAATGAAAAACTGTTTTTT. Translated: CASSFIQGLNEKLFF.

The rearrangement links TRBV10-1 to TRBJ1-2, with 12 bases that match TRBD1. V trimming: 10 bases; J trimming: 4 bases; junction bases outside the gene matches: 19. This CDR3 region has 18 residues. Germline assignment: CDR1 WNHNN and CDR2 SYGVQD (reference sequence). This chain's CDR3 is CANRYPGQGAPSPYGYTF. The CDR3 coding sequence is TGCGCCAACCGTTATCCGGGACAGGGGGCCCCCTCCCCCTATGGCTACACCTTC.

The rearrangement uses TRBV6-4 and TRBJ1-1; 9 positions match TRBD1. With V trimmed by 5 bases and J by 4 bases, 2 bases remained unmatched. The CDR3 contains 13 residues. CDR1 MRHNA and CDR2 SNTAGT come from the germline V gene. CDR3 in amino acids: CASSSTGGTEAFF. The CDR3 DNA reads TGTGCCAGCAGTTCGACAGGGGGCACTGAAGCTTTCTTT.

This chain uses TRBV30 with TRBJ2-6; no clear D gene. CDR3 length equals 15 residues. Trimming cost V 3 bases and J 3 bases, with 12 bases left between them. CDR1 and CDR2 (germline): GTSNPN, SVGIG (reference sequence). CDR3 sequence (DNA): TGTGCCTGGAGCCGGAGTGTGTTTGGGGCCAACGTCCTGACTTTC. Translation: CAWSRSVFGANVLTF. The full variable domain, completed using reference TRBV30 and TRBJ2-6, is SQTIHQWPATLVQPVGSPLSLECTVEGTSNPNLYWYRQAAGRGLQLLFYSVGIGQISSEVPQNLSASRPQDRQFILSSKKLLLSDSGFYLCAWSRSVFGANVLTFGAGSRLTVL.

The V gene is TRBV27, the J gene TRBJ1-1, with TRBD1 matching over 7 bases. The CDR3 extends over 15 amino acids. The V segment lost 6 bases and the J segment 4 bases; nucleotides outside the gene matches: 11. Germline V gene data show CDR1 as MNHEY and CDR2 as SMNVEV (reference sequence). CDR3 sequence (DNA): TGTGCCAGCAGCCCTAACAGGGGAGAAGGCACTGAAGCTTTCTTT. Protein sequence: CASSPNRGEGTEAFF.

CDR3 region: CASSPRTGGYEKLFF. The DNA of the CDR3 is TGTGCCAGCTCACCCAGGACAGGGGGATACGAAAAACTGTTTTTT. The V call is TRBV18, the J call TRBJ1-4, with 10 nucleotides matching TRBD1. The germline gives CDR1 KGHSH, CDR2 LQKENI. Unmatched junction bases numbered 6, after V lost 3 bases and J lost 8 bases. CDR3 length: 15 amino acids.